The entry below gives a single TCR beta chain sequence along with its context. Antigen specificity is unknown. This CDR3 contains 15 residues. V shed 2 bases and J 4 bases; nucleotides not matched to a gene: 3. Per germline, CDR1 SGHTA and CDR2 FQGTGA. RNA transcripts served as template for amplifying TCR beta CDR3 sequences. Second-round multiplex PCR came after first-round RT-PCR with HTBI primers. Each CDR3 protein gets one entry after TCRdb re-called the multiplex PCR reads with MiXCR. The profile covers tens of thousands of distinct CDR3 sequences, with 50% appearing a single time and approximately 23% taken by the ten largest. This entry belongs to a study of Graves' ophthalmopathy and Graves' hyperthyroidism. For donors with ophthalmopathy, the disease showed moderate-to-severe activity, reached CAS ≥3 and NOSPECS ≥4, and had lasted under 3 months. The authors diagnosed from clinical symptoms, serum thyroxine, TRAb, thyroid ultrasound and orbital computed tomography.

Overall study findings and caveats: Ophthalmopathy progression was predicted with 70% to 71% sensitivity and roughly 72% specificity. Thyroid clonotypes that were expanded above 0.001 frequency mostly also appeared in blood.

The sequencing input was peripheral blood. The rearrangement links TRBV7-3 to TRBJ2-1; 9 nucleotides match TRBD2. The clonotype originates from an adult man with Graves' ophthalmopathy. This chain's CDR3 is CASSLLAGTYNEQFF. The CDR3 DNA is TGTGCCAGCAGCTTACTAGCGGGAACTTACAATGAGCAGTTCTTC.